Following are 6 T cell receptor beta chains from one sample sequenced in a study of monozygotic twins with inflammatory bowel disease. TCRdb reprocessed the 5' RACE reads and stores each CDR3 protein as one record, lacking DNA. This listing includes about 380,000 distinct CDR3 sequences. The specimen sequenced was blood. The receptor source for this set is a human donor with ulcerative colitis or Crohn's disease, or a healthy co-twin of an affected twin (not recorded which).

The chain recombines TRBV5-1 with TRBJ2-7; TCRdb's D call, TRBD1, is unchecked because there is no DNA. Germline V gene data show CDR1 as SGHRS and CDR2 as YFSETQ. The CDR3 is 14 residues long. The CDR3 spells CASSLRGRDNEQYF. Drawing the rest from reference TRBV5-1 and TRBJ2-7, the complete variable domain is KAGVTQTPRYLIKTRGQQVTLSCSPISGHRSVSWYQQTPGQGLQFLFEYFSETQRNKGNFPGRFSGRQFSNSRSEMNVSTLELGDSALYLCASSLRGRDNEQYFGPGTRLTVT.

This rearrangement joins TRBV12-5 to TRBJ1-6; the D call of TRBD1 rests on TCRdb alone, since no DNA is present to check it. Germline CDR1 LGHNT, CDR2 FRNRAP. The CDR3 is 17 residues long. The CDR3 spells CASGNRDRGLINSPLHF.

The chain links TRBV5-1 to TRBJ1-1. The CDR3 is 17 residues long. The germline V gene encodes CDR1 SGHRS and CDR2 YFSETQ. The CDR3 loop is CASSPTARIGMNTEAFF. The entire variable domain, with the rest obtained from reference TRBV5-1 and TRBJ1-1, is as follows: KAGVTQTPRYLIKTRGQQVTLSCSPISGHRSVSWYQQTPGQGLQFLFEYFSETQRNKGNFPGRFSGRQFSNSRSEMNVSTLELGDSALYLCASSPTARIGMNTEAFFGQGTRLTVV.

The chain links TRBV5-4 to TRBJ1-2; TCRdb reports TRBD1, a call that lacks DNA to check it against. The CDR3 loop spans 13 amino acids. Germline values: CDR1 SGHNT, CDR2 YYREEE (reference sequence). The CDR3 region is CASSLAPVGGYTF.

The rearrangement links TRBV3-1 to TRBJ2-1; the TRBD1 assignment by TCRdb is unverifiable without DNA. This CDR3 has 14 residues. Looked up from germline, CDR1 is LGHDT and CDR2 is YNNKEL (reference sequence). CDR3 sequence: CASSVLTDTNEQFF.

The rearrangement joins TRBV7-6 to TRBJ1-2; checking the TCRdb D call of TRBD1 is not possible without DNA. CDR1 and CDR2 from the germline V gene are SGHVS and FNYEAQ. This CDR3 has 17 residues. This CDR3 reads CASSLADLDRGYYGYTF.